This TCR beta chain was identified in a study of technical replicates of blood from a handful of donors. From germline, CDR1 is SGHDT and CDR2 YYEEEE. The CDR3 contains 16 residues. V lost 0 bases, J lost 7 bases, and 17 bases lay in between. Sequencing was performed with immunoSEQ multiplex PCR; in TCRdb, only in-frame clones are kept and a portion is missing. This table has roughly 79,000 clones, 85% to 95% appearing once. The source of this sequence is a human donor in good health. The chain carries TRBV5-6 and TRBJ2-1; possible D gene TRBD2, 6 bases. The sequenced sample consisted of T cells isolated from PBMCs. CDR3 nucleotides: TGTGCCAGCAGCTTGGCTCGCCGCACGGGAGTTAATGAGCAGTTCTTC. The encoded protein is CASSLARRTGVNEQFF.